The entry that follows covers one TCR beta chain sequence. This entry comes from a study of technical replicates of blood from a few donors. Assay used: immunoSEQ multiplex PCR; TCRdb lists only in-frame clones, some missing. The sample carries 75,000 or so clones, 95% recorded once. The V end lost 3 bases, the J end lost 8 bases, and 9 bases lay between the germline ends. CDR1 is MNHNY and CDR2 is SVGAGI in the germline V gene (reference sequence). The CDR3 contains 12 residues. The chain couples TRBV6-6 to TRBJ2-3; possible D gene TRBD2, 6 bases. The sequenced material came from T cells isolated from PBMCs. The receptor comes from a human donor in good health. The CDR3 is CASSYRGGTQYF. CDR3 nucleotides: TGTGCCAGCAGTTATAGGGGAGGTACGCAGTATTTT.